Included here is one T cell receptor beta chain sequence, with context. Antigen: not known. Donors likely had unrecorded immune exposures despite being nominally healthy when sampled. This sample is part of a study of cytomegalovirus exposure and HLA in healthy donors. In the study overall: Prior work identified 117 million unique TCR beta sequences in 150 million to 200 million T cells.

General observations from the study: Later on, a genetic analysis was performed. It linked a missense variant in DCLRE1C with V- and J-gene trimming of TCR beta.

PCR involved 60 Vbeta and 13 Jbeta primers. Only in-frame clones appear in the TCRdb table, and some are missing; sequencing was by immunoSEQ multiplex PCR. The data show 130,000 to 150,000 clones, with about three quarters seen just once and around 3% held by the top ten. The length of the CDR3 is 16 residues. In germline, CDR1 is LNHNV, CDR2 YYDKDF (reference sequence). J was trimmed by 6 bases and V by 0 bases; bases with no gene match: 8. The sample consisted of PBMCs. This chain uses TRBV15 with TRBJ2-1, with 7 bases fitting TRBD1. The receptor was derived from a man aged 35-49 years in good health and CMV-seropositive. This CDR3 is CATSRDYRAGGNEQFF. The CDR3 DNA reads TGTGCCACCAGCAGAGATTATCGGGCAGGGGGCAATGAGCAGTTCTTC.